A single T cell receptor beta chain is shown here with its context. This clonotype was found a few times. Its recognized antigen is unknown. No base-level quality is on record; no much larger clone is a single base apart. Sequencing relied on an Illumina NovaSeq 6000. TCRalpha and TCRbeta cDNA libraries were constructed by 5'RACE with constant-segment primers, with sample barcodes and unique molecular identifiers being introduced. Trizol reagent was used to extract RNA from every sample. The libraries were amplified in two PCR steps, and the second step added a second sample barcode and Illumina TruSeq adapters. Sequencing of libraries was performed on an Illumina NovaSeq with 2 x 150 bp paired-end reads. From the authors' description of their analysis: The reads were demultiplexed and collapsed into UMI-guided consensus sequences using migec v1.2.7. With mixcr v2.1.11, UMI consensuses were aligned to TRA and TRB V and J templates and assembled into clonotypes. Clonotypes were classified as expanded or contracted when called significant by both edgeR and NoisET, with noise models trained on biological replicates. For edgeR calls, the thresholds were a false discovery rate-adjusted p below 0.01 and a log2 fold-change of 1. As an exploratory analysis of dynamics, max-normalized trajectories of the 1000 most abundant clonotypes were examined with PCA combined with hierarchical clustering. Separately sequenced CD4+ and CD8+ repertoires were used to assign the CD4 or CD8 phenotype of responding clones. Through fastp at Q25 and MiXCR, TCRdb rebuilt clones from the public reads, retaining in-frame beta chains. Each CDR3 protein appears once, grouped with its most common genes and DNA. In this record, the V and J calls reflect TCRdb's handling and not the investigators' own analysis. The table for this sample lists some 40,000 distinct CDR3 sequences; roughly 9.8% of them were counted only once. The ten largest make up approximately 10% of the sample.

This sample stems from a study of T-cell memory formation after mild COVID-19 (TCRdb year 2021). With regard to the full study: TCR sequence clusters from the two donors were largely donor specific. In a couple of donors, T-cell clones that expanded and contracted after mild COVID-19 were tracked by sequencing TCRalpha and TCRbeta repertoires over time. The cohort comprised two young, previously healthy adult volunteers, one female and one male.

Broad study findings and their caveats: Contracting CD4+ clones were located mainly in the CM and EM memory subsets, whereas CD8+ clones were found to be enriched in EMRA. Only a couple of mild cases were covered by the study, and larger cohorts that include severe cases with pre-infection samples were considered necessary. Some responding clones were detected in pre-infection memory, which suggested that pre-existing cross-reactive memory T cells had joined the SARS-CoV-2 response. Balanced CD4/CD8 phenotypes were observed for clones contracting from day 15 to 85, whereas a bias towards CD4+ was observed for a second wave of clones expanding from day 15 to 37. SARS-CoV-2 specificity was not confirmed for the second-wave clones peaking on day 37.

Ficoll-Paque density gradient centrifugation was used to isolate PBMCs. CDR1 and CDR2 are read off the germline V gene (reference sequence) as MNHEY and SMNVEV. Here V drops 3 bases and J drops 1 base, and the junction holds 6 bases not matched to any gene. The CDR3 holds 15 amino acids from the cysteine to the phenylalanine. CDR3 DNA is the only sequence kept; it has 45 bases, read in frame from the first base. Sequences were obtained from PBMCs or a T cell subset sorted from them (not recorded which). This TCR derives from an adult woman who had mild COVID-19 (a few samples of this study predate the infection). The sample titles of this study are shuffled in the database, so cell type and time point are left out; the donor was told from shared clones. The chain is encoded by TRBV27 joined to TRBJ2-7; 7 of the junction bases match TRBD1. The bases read TGTGCCAGCAGTTTCACGACAGGGCCATCCTACGAGCAGTACTTC. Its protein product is CASSFTTGPSYEQYF.